A selection of T cell receptor beta chains follows, all from one sample in a study of regulatory T cells in long-lasting Graves disease. One entry per CDR3 protein, called by TCRdb with MiXCR from the multiplex PCR reads. The sample records about 400,000 distinct CDR3 sequences, 20% to 25% being singletons. The sequences come from peripheral blood mononuclear cells (PBMCs), collected when the disease was refractory, from a patient treated with antithyroid drugs. These receptors all come from a female donor with Graves disease. The conserved cysteine and the conserved F or W are not part of the CDR3 here. A D gene is named only where the DNA matches it firmly. Size tells how often a clone was seen (once, few, many) or the class of an expanded clone, and some rows leave it out.

D gene | J gene | V gene | clone size | CDR3 protein
TRBD1 | TRBJ2-7 | TRBV6-1 | . | ASSWTGGNAYEQY
. | TRBJ2-2 | TRBV30 | . | AWSAGHNTGELF
. | TRBJ1-2 | TRBV7-2 | few | ASSLAWESRGYT
. | TRBJ2-3 | TRBV28 | few | ASSFIQVGVSQY
TRBD1 | TRBJ2-5 | TRBV28 | many | ATIQGAVGTQY
. | TRBJ2-7 | TRBV18 | many | ASSPPARLYEQY
TRBD1 | TRBJ2-4 | TRBV7-9 | few | ASSLHLPGQGDYGGNIQY
. | TRBJ2-3 | TRBV2 | . | ASTPAALNTDTQY
. | TRBJ2-4 | TRBV28 | many | ASSARQSQY
TRBD2 | TRBJ2-6 | TRBV6-5 | . | ASSYSSGRATGANVLT
. | TRBJ1-1 | TRBV5-1 | . | ASSLEGVRNTEAF
. | TRBJ1-5 | TRBV27 | . | ASSTSGVWPQH
. | TRBJ1-1 | TRBV20-1 | few | SARPPQAATEAF
. | TRBJ1-6 | TRBV27 | many | ASTLVGSYNSPLH
. | TRBJ1-1 | TRBV2 | many | ASSELGQKNTEAF
TRBD2 | TRBJ2-5 | TRBV20-1 | few | SARDSGSGRPGAQY
. | TRBJ2-3 | TRBV7-8 | few | ASSLMTSTDTQY
. | TRBJ1-2 | TRBV18 | . | ASSAQGPEVYGYT
. | TRBJ2-3 | TRBV12-3/TRBV12-4 | many | ASSLWEVTTDTQY
. | TRBJ1-6 | TRBV7-2 | . | ASSLVTGGSYNSPLH
. | TRBJ1-4 | TRBV6-1 | few | ASSHGTTNEKLF
. | TRBJ1-3 | TRBV7-3 | . | ASSRSPGNTIY
. | TRBJ2-1 | TRBV6-1 | . | ASRGPAVEQF
TRBD2 | TRBJ2-7 | TRBV29-1 | . | SVRLLAGYEQY
TRBD1 | TRBJ1-5 | TRBV28 | many | ASSSLQGGENQPQH
. | TRBJ2-7 | TRBV29-1 | many | SVEVTHSYEQY
. | TRBJ1-2 | TRBV7-9 | few | ASSLEQYGYT